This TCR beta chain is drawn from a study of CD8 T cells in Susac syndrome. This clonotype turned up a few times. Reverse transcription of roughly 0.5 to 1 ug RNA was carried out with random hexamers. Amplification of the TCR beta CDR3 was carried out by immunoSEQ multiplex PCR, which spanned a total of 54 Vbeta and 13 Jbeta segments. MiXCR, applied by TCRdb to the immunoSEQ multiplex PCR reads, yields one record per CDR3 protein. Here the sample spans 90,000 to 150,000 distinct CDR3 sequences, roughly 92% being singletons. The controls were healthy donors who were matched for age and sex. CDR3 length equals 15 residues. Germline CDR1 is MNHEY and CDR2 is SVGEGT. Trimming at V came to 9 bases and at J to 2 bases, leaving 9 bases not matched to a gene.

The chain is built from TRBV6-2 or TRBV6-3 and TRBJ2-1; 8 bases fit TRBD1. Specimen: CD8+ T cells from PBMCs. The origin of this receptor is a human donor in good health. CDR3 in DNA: TGTGCCAGTGGGACAGGTTTTCAGCCCTACAATGAGCAGTTCTTC. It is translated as CASGTGFQPYNEQFF.